This TCR beta chain was sequenced during a study of blood T cell repertoires in COVID-19. Across the whole study: There were acute and convalescent COVID-19 samples, and they came from the United States, Italy and Spain. T cells, B-cell-depleted T cells, or PBMCs supplied cDNA or gDNA.

In the original processing: Estimated nucleated cell counts came from reference gene primer amplification. Produced via immunoSEQ multiplex PCR; TCRdb's table is partial and in-frame only. That table is the source of V, J and clone size, and D and trimming were worked out from the DNA. The sample contains under 150,000 clones, approximately 80% of which appear only once. The CDR3 is 14 residues long. Germline trimming cut 2 bases from V and 2 bases from J; bases unmatched to any gene: 1. Per germline, CDR1 SGHNT and CDR2 YENEEA. Sequencing was carried out using peripheral blood. The TCR sequence derives from a man between 60 and 75 years old with active or convalescent COVID-19. The gene calls are TRBV11-3 and TRBJ2-3; TRBD2 matches 7 bases. The CDR3 coding sequence is TGTGCCAGCAGCTTAAGCGGGAACACAGATACGCAGTATTTT. The encoded protein is CASSLSGNTDTQYF.